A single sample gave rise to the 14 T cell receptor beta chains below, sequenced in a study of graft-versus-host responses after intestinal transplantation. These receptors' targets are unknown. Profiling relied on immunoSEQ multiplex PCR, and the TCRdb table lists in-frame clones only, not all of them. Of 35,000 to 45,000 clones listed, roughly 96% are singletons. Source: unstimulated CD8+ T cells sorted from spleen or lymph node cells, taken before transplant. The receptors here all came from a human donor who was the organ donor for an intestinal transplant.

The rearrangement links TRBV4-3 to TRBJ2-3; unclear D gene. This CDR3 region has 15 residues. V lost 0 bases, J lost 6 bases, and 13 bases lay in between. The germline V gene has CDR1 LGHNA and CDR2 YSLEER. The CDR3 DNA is TGCGCCAGCAGCCAAGAATGGCCCCTCAGGGATACGCAGTATTTT. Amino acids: CASSQEWPLRDTQYF.

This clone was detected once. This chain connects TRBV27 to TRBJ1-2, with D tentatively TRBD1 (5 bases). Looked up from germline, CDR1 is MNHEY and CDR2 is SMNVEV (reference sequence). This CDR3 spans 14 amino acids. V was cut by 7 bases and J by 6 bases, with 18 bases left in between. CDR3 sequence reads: CASKSGGGMNGYTF. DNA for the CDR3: TGTGCCAGCAAATCGGGCGGGGGGATGAATGGCTACACCTTC.

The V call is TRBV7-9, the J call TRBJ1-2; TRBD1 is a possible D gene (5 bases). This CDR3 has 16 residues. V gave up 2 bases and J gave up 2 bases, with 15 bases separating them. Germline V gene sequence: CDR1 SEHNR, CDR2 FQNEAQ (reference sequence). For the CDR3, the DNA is TGTGCCAGCAGCTTATTGCGCAACAGGCTCAACTATGGCTACACCTTC. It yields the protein CASSLLRNRLNYGYTF.

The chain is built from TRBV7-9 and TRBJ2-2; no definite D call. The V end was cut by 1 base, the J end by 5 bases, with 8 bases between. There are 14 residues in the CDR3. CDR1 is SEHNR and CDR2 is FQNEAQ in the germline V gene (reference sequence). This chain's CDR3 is CASSLEQETGELFF. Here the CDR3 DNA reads TGTGCCAGCAGCTTAGAGCAGGAAACCGGGGAGCTGTTTTTT.

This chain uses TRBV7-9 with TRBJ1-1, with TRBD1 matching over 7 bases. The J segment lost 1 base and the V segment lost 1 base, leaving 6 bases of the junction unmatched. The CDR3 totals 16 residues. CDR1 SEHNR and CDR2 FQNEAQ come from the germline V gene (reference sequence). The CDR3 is CASSLGGGQRNTEAFF. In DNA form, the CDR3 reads TGTGCCAGCAGCTTAGGAGGGGGACAGAGGAACACTGAAGCTTTCTTT.

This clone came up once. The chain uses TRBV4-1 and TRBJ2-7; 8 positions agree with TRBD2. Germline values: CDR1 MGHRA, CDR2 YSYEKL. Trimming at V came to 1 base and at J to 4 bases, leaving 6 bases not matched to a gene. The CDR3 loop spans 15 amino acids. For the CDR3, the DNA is TGCGCCAGCAGCCAAGGGTCCGGGGGGGCTTACGAGCAGTACTTC. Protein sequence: CASSQGSGGAYEQYF.

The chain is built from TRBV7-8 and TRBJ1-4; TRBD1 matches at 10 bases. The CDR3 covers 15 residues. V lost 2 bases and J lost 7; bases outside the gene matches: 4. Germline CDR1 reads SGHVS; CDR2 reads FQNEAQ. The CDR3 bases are TGTGCCAGCAGCTTAAGACAGGGGGCCAGTGAAAAACTGTTTTTT. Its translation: CASSLRQGASEKLFF.

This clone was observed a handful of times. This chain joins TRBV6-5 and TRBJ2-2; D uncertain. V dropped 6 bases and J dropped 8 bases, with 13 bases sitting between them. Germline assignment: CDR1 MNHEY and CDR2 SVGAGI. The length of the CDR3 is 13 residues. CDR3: CASRPISEGELFF. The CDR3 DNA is TGTGCCAGCAGACCCATTTCAGAAGGGGAGCTGTTTTTT.

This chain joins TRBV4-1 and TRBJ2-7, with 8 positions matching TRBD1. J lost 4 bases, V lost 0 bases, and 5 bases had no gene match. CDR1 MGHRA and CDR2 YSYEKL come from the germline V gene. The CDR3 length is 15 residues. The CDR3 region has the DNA TGCGCCAGCAGCCAAGATCTGGGACAGGCATACGAGCAGTACTTC. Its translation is CASSQDLGQAYEQYF.

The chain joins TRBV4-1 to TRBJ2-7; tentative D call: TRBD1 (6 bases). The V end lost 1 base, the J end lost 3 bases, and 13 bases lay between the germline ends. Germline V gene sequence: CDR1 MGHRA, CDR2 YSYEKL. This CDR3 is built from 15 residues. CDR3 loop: CASSQVFRDNYEQYF. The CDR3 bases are TGCGCCAGCAGCCAAGTATTCCGGGACAACTACGAGCAGTACTTC.

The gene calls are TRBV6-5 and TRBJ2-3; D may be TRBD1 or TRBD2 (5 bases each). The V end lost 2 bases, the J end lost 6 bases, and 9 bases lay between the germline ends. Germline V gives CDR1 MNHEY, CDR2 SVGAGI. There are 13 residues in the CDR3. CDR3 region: CASSYGGTDTQYF. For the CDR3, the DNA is TGTGCCAGCAGTTACGGGGGTACCGATACGCAGTATTTT.

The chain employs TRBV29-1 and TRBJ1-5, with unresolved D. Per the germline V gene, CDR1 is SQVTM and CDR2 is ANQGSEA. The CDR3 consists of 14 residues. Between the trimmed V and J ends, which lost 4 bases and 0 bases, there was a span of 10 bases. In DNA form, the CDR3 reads TGCAGCGTTGTTGAGGGAGATAGCAATCAGCCCCAGCATTTT. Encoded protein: CSVVEGDSNQPQHF.

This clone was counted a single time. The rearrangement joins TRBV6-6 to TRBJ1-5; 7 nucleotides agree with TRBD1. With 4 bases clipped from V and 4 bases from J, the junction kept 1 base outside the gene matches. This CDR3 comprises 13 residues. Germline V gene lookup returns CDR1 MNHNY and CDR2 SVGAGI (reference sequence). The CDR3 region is CASSSGGNQPQHF. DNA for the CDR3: TGTGCCAGCAGTTCAGGGGGAAATCAGCCCCAGCATTTT.

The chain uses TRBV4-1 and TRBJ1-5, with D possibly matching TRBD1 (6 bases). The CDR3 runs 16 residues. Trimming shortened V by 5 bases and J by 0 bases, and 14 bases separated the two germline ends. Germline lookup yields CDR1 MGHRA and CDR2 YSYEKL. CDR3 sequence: CASSLDSEYSNQPQHF. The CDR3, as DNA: TGCGCCAGCAGCTTGGACAGCGAATATAGCAATCAGCCCCAGCATTTT.